A few counts support the clone carrying this T cell receptor beta chain. Time point reported: peripheral blood 6 weeks after treatment start. The data were obtained in a study of PD-L1 blockade in urothelial cancer. Produced via immunoSEQ multiplex PCR; TCRdb's table is partial and in-frame only. The sample consists of about 91,000 clones, around 78% of them appearing once. The CDR3 contains 15 residues. With V trimmed by 2 bases and J by 6 bases, 6 bases remained unmatched. Germline V gene data show CDR1 as SGHNT and CDR2 as YYREEE (reference sequence). This receptor was obtained from a man aged 65 to 79 with urothelial cancer. Sequences were derived from PBMCs, sampled around atezolizumab (anti-PD-L1) treatment. The V and J genes are TRBV5-4 and TRBJ2-7; 12 bases fit TRBD1. The CDR3 coding sequence is TGTGCCAGCAGCTTCTGGGACAGGGGGCTTGGCGAGCAGTACTTC. Its translation: CASSFWDRGLGEQYF.